This T cell receptor (beta chain) came from a study of blood T cell repertoires in COVID-19. The repertoire was sequenced with immunoSEQ multiplex PCR; TCRdb's copy has only in-frame clones and lacks some. The data contain under 350,000 clones, 65% to 90% of them singletons. V was pared by 5 bases and J by 2 bases, with 8 bases of the junction left unmatched. The CDR3 totals 16 residues. Germline V gene data show CDR1 as KGHSH and CDR2 as LQKENI. The sequence was collected from a woman aged 40-49 years with acute COVID-19. Sequences were obtained from PBMCs or T cells enriched from blood (not recorded which). The chain links TRBV18 to TRBJ2-3; 9 bases line up with TRBD1. CDR3 sequence reads: CASSAGDRVYTDTQYF. CDR3 coding DNA: TGTGCCAGCTCAGCCGGGGACAGGGTCTACACAGATACGCAGTATTTT.